This TCR beta chain emerged from a study of blood T cell repertoires in COVID-19. The length of the CDR3 is 14 residues. CDR1 and CDR2 (germline): MNHEY, SVGAGI. V lost 5 bases to trimming and J lost 3 bases; unmatched junction nucleotides: 4. This clone occurred once. Produced via immunoSEQ multiplex PCR; TCRdb's table is partial and in-frame only. The table shows 55,000 to 90,000 clones, with 85% to 90% occurring only once. The sequence was obtained from a human donor in a cohort sampled during active COVID-19. Sequencing was done on a sample of peripheral blood. The chain carries TRBV6-5 and TRBJ1-1; 9 positions agree with TRBD1. The CDR3, as DNA: TGTGCCAGCAGTAGACAGGGGGGGGACACTGAAGCTTTCTTT. Its protein product is CASSRQGGDTEAFF.